Listed below are T cell receptor beta chains from one sample, sequenced in a study of T cell repertoires in cytomegalovirus infection. MiXCR, run by TCRdb on the reads, gives a single entry per CDR3 protein. The sample contains roughly 920,000 distinct CDR3 sequences, 30% to 40% of which appear only once. For these TCRs, the target antigens are not known. Source: cultured CD8+ T cells from PBMCs, taken from culture after CMV antigen stimulation. Every receptor here comes from a human donor in good health (CMV status not recorded). Some clones in this sample may be carry-over from other donors' samples. CDR3s include the opening cysteine and the closing phenylalanine or tryptophan. Each record gives: clone size, J gene, D gene, V gene, CDR3 length, CDR3 DNA, CDR3 protein. The D gene is left open where the match is weak. Part of the rows lack a size; the others show once, few, many or a class for expanded clones.

>-|TRBJ1-2|-|TRBV6-1|16
TGTGCCAGCAGTGGGAGGGGACCGACGACTAACTATGGCTACACCTTC
CASSGRGPTTNYGYTF
>-|TRBJ1-5|-|TRBV19|16
TGTGCCAGTAGTATGCGCCTGGGTAGGGTAGTCCAGCCCCAGCATTTT
CASSMRLGRVVQPQHF
>many|TRBJ2-5|-|TRBV4-3|15
TGCGCCAGCAGCCAAGACCAGGGGATACAAGAGACCCAGTACTTC
CASSQDQGIQETQYF
>-|TRBJ2-1|-|TRBV5-8|16
TGTGCCAGCAGCCCCGGTCAGGGACTTCCCTACAATGAGCAGTTCTTC
CASSPGQGLPYNEQFF
>-|TRBJ2-3|-|TRBV12-3/TRBV12-4|12
TGTGCCAGCGGGTCTCCGGTAGATACGCAGTATTTT
CASGSPVDTQYF
>many|TRBJ1-1|-|TRBV7-9|12
TGTGCCAGCAGCCCCGGGCCACTCGAAGCTTTCTTT
CASSPGPLEAFF
>few|TRBJ2-1|TRBD2|TRBV27|15
TGTGCCAGCAGTCTTAGCGGGGGCTACTACAATGAGCAGTTCTTC
CASSLSGGYYNEQFF
>few|TRBJ2-1|-|TRBV19|14
TGTGCCAGTAGTCCCTCGGGAGTTCTAAATGAGCAGTTCTTC
CASSPSGVLNEQFF
>-|TRBJ2-2|-|TRBV7-8|15
TGTGCCAGCAGCGTGACGGGGCGAGGCACCGGGGAGCTGTTTTTT
CASSVTGRGTGELFF
>many|TRBJ2-7|-|TRBV7-8|14
TGTGCCAGCAGCTTAATCGGCAGCTCCTACGAGCAGTACTTC
CASSLIGSSYEQYF
>-|TRBJ2-5|-|TRBV2|15
TGTGCCAGCAGTGAATTAGCTCGGGTTTCGGAGACCCAGTACTTC
CASSELARVSETQYF
>few|TRBJ1-4|TRBD1|TRBV12-3/TRBV12-4|20
TGTGCCAGCAGTTTAATGGGGGACAGGGGAATCCACGGTAGCGGTGAAAAACTGTTTTTT
CASSLMGDRGIHGSGEKLFF
>-|TRBJ2-2|-|TRBV7-6|21
TGTGTCAGCAGCCCGGGCGGGACACAGGCCAACCCCTCCTTTAACACCGGGGAGCTGTTTTTT
CVSSPGGTQANPSFNTGELFF
>few|TRBJ2-7|-|TRBV12-3/TRBV12-4|13
TGTGCCAGCAGGCCGAGGGGGGCGTACGAGCAGTACTTC
CASRPRGAYEQYF
>-|TRBJ2-3|-|TRBV27|15
TGTGCCAGCAGTTTATACCCGGGGGCGGGGGATACGCAGTATTTT
CASSLYPGAGDTQYF
>-|TRBJ2-1|-|TRBV27|16
TGTGCCAGCAGTTTATTGGGCAGGGTTGATTTGGATGAGCAGTTCTTC
CASSLLGRVDLDEQFF
>-|TRBJ1-2|-|TRBV28|13
TGTGCCAGCAGCCGGACACTTGTCTATGGCTACACCTTC
CASSRTLVYGYTF
>many|TRBJ1-1|TRBD1|TRBV7-8|15
TGTGCCAGCAGCGGAAACAGGGGAGAGTTGACTGAAGCTTTCTTT
CASSGNRGELTEAFF
>many|TRBJ1-1|-|TRBV6-2/TRBV6-3|12
TGTGCCAGCAGTTACATCCGGGATGAAGCTTTCTTT
CASSYIRDEAFF
>-|TRBJ2-3|-|TRBV7-6|13
TGTGCCAGCAGCTTAGATCCCGTAGATACGCAGTATTTT
CASSLDPVDTQYF
>-|TRBJ1-5|-|TRBV19|14
TGTGCCACTCACCAGGGGCAGGGCAATCAGCCCCAGCATTTT
CATHQGQGNQPQHF
>many|TRBJ2-3|-|TRBV9|16
TGTGCCAGCAGCATTTATAGCGTAGGTTGGACAGATACGCAGTATTTT
CASSIYSVGWTDTQYF
>-|TRBJ2-5|-|TRBV4-3|14
TGCGCCAGCAGCCAAGATCTTGAGTGGGAGACCCAGTACTTC
CASSQDLEWETQYF
>-|TRBJ1-5|-|TRBV19|14
TGTGCCAGTGATAAGGGGCAGCCAGATCAGCCCCAGCATTTT
CASDKGQPDQPQHF
>few|TRBJ1-1|-|TRBV6-5|15
TGTGCCAGCAGCTTTGGGACTCTTGGTATTACTGAAGCTTTCTTT
CASSFGTLGITEAFF
>few|TRBJ1-1|-|TRBV10-2|14
TGCGCCAGCAGTAAACAAGGGACGGGAACTGAAGCTTTCTTT
CASSKQGTGTEAFF
>many|TRBJ2-1|-|TRBV7-2|15
TGTGCCAGCACCCTTACTAGAACGGGCGGCAGTGAGCAGTTCTTC
CASTLTRTGGSEQFF
>-|TRBJ2-5|-|TRBV11-2|15
TGTGCCAGCAGCTCCCCCCTCGCGCCGGAGGGGACCCAGTACTTC
CASSSPLAPEGTQYF
>few|TRBJ1-1|TRBD1|TRBV7-6|15
TGTGCCAGCAGCTTATACAGGGGGCGGGACACTGAAGCTTTCTTT
CASSLYRGRDTEAFF
>many|TRBJ1-2|-|TRBV6-1|11
TGTGCCAGCACTTCGCCCCAGGGCTACACCTTC
CASTSPQGYTF
>few|TRBJ2-1|-|TRBV7-9|13
TGTGCCAGCAGCTTACCAGAAGGGAATGAGCAGTTCTTC
CASSLPEGNEQFF
>many|TRBJ2-5|-|TRBV6-5|14
TGTGCCAGCAGTTACTCGGCCAATCGGGGTGCCCAGTACTTC
CASSYSANRGAQYF
>-|TRBJ1-4|-|TRBV27|14
TGTGCCAGCAGTTTAGGAACGGGGCGGGAAAAACTGTTTTTT
CASSLGTGREKLFF
>-|TRBJ1-1|TRBD1|TRBV14|19
TGTGCCAGCAGCCAAGAATACCGCGGACAGGTAATTGTCCAAACTGAAGCTTTCTTT
CASSQEYRGQVIVQTEAFF
>many|TRBJ1-1|-|TRBV7-9|15
TGTGCCAGCAGCTTAGTGGGCAGGGGAGGGACTGAAGCTTTCTTT
CASSLVGRGGTEAFF
>-|TRBJ2-5|-|TRBV6-5|14
TGTGCCAGCAGTTACATGGGGACCCAAGAGACCCAGTACTTC
CASSYMGTQETQYF
>-|TRBJ1-1|TRBD1|TRBV10-3|17
TGTGCCATCAGTGAGTCCCGATACAGGGGTTCGAACACTGAAGCTTTCTTT
CAISESRYRGSNTEAFF
>-|TRBJ1-1|-|TRBV14|12
TGTGTCAGCAGCCAAGCAGGGGCCGAAGCTTTCTTT
CVSSQAGAEAFF
>-|TRBJ2-1|-|TRBV7-4|14
TGTGCCAGCAGCTTAATTGCTACGGGCAATGAGCAGTTCTTC
CASSLIATGNEQFF
>many|TRBJ1-5|-|TRBV6-1|11
TGTGCCAGCAGTGAAGGCCAGCCCCAGCATTTT
CASSEGQPQHF
>-|TRBJ1-6|-|TRBV6-5|16
TGTGCCAGCAGTTACCCCCCGGGACTGTTAGGGTCACCCCTCCACTTT
CASSYPPGLLGSPLHF
>-|TRBJ2-4|-|TRBV4-3|20
TGCGCCAGCAGCCAAAGAATAGGGAGGTCCGGGGATCGGATTCTGGACATTCAGTACTTC
CASSQRIGRSGDRILDIQYF